These 13 T cell receptor beta chains originate from one sample sequenced in a study of cytomegalovirus exposure and HLA in healthy donors. The PCR employed 60 Vbeta primers together with 13 Jbeta primers. Here immunoSEQ multiplex PCR was the method, and the copy in TCRdb shows in-frame clones only, minus some. The repertoire holds 100,000 to 150,000 clones, with 74% as singletons. The source material was PBMCs. Receptors originate from a woman in her 50s in good health and CMV-seropositive.

The V and J genes are TRBV30 and TRBJ2-5; 8 bases align to TRBD2. CDR3 length equals 16 residues. Germline CDR1 is GTSNPN and CDR2 is SVGIG (reference sequence). Trimming at V came to 1 base and at J to 5 bases, leaving 12 bases not matched to a gene. CDR3 in amino acids: CAWSGDLRGGLETQYF. The CDR3 DNA follows: TGTGCCTGGAGTGGGGACCTTCGGGGGGGCCTGGAGACCCAGTACTTC.

The chain carries TRBV28 and TRBJ1-2; the D is unclear. Germline assignment: CDR1 MDHEN and CDR2 SYDVKM. The CDR3 is 12 amino acids. Trimming pared 6 bases from V and 8 bases from J, leaving 13 bases between. CDR3 amino acids: CASRNSGGGYTF. CDR3 bases: TGTGCCAGCAGGAACTCGGGAGGAGGCTACACCTTC.

V gene TRBV5-6 combines with J gene TRBJ1-4; D is unclear. Germline V gene sequence: CDR1 SGHDT, CDR2 YYEEEE. This CDR3 is built from 14 residues. Trimming pared 2 bases from V and 3 bases from J, leaving 8 bases between. CDR3 in DNA: TGTGCCAGCAGCTTCGGGAGTCCTAATGAAAAACTGTTTTTT. Amino acids: CASSFGSPNEKLFF.

J is TRBJ2-3 and V is TRBV1; the table gives TRBD2 as D, unverified against the DNA. TRBV1 is designated a pseudogene. The length of the CDR3 is 16 residues. The CDR3 loop reads CTSSPGLAGVEDTQYF. CDR3 sequence (DNA): TGCACCAGCAGCCCTGGACTAGCGGGGGTGGAAGATACGCAGTATTTT.

The chain carries TRBV6-6 and TRBJ1-5, with D tentatively TRBD1 (6 bases). The CDR3 is made up of 12 amino acids. V was trimmed by 5 bases and J by 4 bases, leaving 6 bases between them. Looked up from germline, CDR1 is MNHNY and CDR2 is SVGAGI (reference sequence). The CDR3 here is CASSGQNQPQHF. The CDR3 DNA follows: TGTGCCAGCAGTGGACAGAATCAGCCCCAGCATTTT.

The CDR3 spells CASSPQNTGEQYF. Written as DNA, the CDR3 is TGTGCCAGCAGCCCGCAAAACACGGGCGAGCAGTACTTC. The rearrangement links TRBV7-2 to TRBJ2-7; D remains unclear. Germline CDR1 is SGHTA and CDR2 is FQGNSA. The CDR3 has 13 residues. The ends were cut back, 5 bases at V and 6 bases at J, with 14 bases in the middle.

This clone was counted only a few times. Relative to the germline gene, one junction end is altered; a read error may explain this. This rearrangement joins TRBV7-9 to TRBJ2-2, with D perhaps TRBD1 (5 bases). The CDR3 loop spans 13 amino acids. Germline loops: CDR1 SEHNR, CDR2 FQNEAQ (reference sequence). The DNA of the CDR3 is TGTTCCAGCAGCTCCAGGGTTGCCGGGGAGCTGTTTTTT. Translated: CSSSSRVAGELFF.

The gene calls are TRBV28 and TRBJ2-5; 15 bases map to TRBD2. The CDR3 is 16 amino acids. The ends lost 5 bases at V and 2 bases at J; junction bases unmatched: 3. Germline V gives CDR1 MDHEN, CDR2 SYDVKM. CDR3 coding DNA: TGTGCCAGCAGTCTGGGGACTAGCGGGGGGCAAGAGACCCAGTACTTC. It specifies CASSLGTSGGQETQYF.

CDR3 amino acids: CASRTGGVTEAFF. CDR3 in DNA: TGTGCTAGTAGAACAGGGGGAGTCACTGAAGCTTTCTTT. The V call is TRBV12-5, the J call TRBJ1-1, with TRBD1 matching 8 bases. The CDR3 is 13 amino acids. The V and J ends lost 8 bases and 4 bases, in that order; junction bases with no gene match: 6. CDR1 LGHNT and CDR2 FRNRAP come from the germline V gene.

V usage is TRBV7-2 and J usage is TRBJ2-5; D is perhaps TRBD1 (5 bases). The last part of the DNA fits TRBJ2-7 better; the J call may be wrong. The germline gives CDR1 SGHTA, CDR2 FQGNSA. CDR3 size: 13 residues. The CDR3 DNA reads TGTGCCAGCAGCTTAGGGACAACCTACGAGCAGTACTTC. Translating gives CASSLGTTYEQYF.

V is TRBV5-4 and J is TRBJ2-6; D is ambiguous. V was trimmed by 2 bases and J by 4 bases, leaving 4 bases between them. The CDR3 extends over 13 amino acids. Looked up from germline, CDR1 is SGHNT and CDR2 is YYREEE (reference sequence). CDR3 nucleotides: TGTGCCAGCAGCTTCTCCGGGGCCAACGTCCTGACTTTC. This translates into CASSFSGANVLTF.

V and J are TRBV5-1 and TRBJ1-6, with 11 nucleotides matching TRBD1. After removal of 4 bases from V and 8 bases from J, the junction contained 5 bases not matched to a gene. CDR1 is SGHRS and CDR2 is YFSETQ in the germline V gene. The CDR3 is 15 amino acids. CDR3 sequence: CASSTGQGAYSPLHF. In DNA form, the CDR3 reads TGCGCCAGCAGCACCGGACAGGGGGCTTATTCACCCCTCCACTTT.

J is TRBJ1-5 and V is TRBV10-1; no definite D call. CDR3 length: 15 residues. V was clipped by 8 bases and J by 0 bases, with 14 bases between them. In germline, CDR1 is WNHNN, CDR2 SYGVQD (reference sequence). The CDR3 DNA reads as TGCGCCAGCCAAATACAGTGGCATAGCAATCAGCCCCAGCATTTT. Translated, it gives CASQIQWHSNQPQHF.